Listed below are T cell receptor beta chains from one sample, sequenced in a study of identical twins. TCRdb independently ran MiXCR on the 5' RACE reads; one entry per CDR3 protein. The sample holds about 260,000 distinct CDR3 sequences, about 7% seen once. This sample was shared with a second study, whose subject was yellow fever vaccine responses in identical twins.

Specimen: memory (CD45RO+) T cells sorted from blood. The source is a woman under 30 in good health. The CDR3 runs from the conserved cysteine through the conserved F or W. The D gene is left open where the match is weak. Only some rows state a clone size, as once, few, many or a class for expanded clones.

cdr3_nt: TGTGCCAGCAAGCGCGGGGGGTCCTTTAGCACAGATACGCAGTATTTT
cdr3_aa: CASKRGGSFSTDTQYF
clone_size: few
j_call: TRBJ2-3
d_call: TRBD2
v_call: TRBV6-5

cdr3_nt: TGTGCCAGCAGCGGCTCGACAGGGGACGCAAACACCATATATTTT
cdr3_aa: CASSGSTGDANTIYF
clone_size: many
j_call: TRBJ1-3
d_call: TRBD1
v_call: TRBV7-6

cdr3_nt: TGCAGTGCCGCTAGTGGCTTCAGGGGGAACTATGGCTACACCTTC
cdr3_aa: CSAASGFRGNYGYTF
clone_size: many
j_call: TRBJ1-2
d_call: TRBD1
v_call: TRBV20-1

cdr3_nt: TGCGCCAGCAGCTTGGAAGGGACACGCTACAATGAGCAGTTCTTC
cdr3_aa: CASSLEGTRYNEQFF
clone_size: -
j_call: TRBJ2-1
d_call: -
v_call: TRBV5-1

cdr3_nt: TGTGCCAGCTCACAGCCGGGACTCAGCACCGGGGAGCTGTTTTTT
cdr3_aa: CASSQPGLSTGELFF
clone_size: few
j_call: TRBJ2-2
d_call: -
v_call: TRBV18

cdr3_nt: TGCGCCAGCAGACAGACAGAGAGCTCCTACAATGAGCAGTTCTTC
cdr3_aa: CASRQTESSYNEQFF
clone_size: few
j_call: TRBJ2-1
d_call: -
v_call: TRBV5-1

cdr3_nt: TGTGCCAGCAGGAGGACAGGGTGGAACAATGAGCAGTTCTTC
cdr3_aa: CASRRTGWNNEQFF
clone_size: many
j_call: TRBJ2-1
d_call: TRBD1
v_call: TRBV12-3/TRBV12-4

cdr3_nt: TGTGCCAGCAGCTGGGGTAGGGAATCCTACGAGCAGTACTTC
cdr3_aa: CASSWGRESYEQYF
clone_size: many
j_call: TRBJ2-7
d_call: -
v_call: TRBV9

cdr3_nt: TGTGCCAGCAGACGGAGCAATCAGCCCCAGCATTTT
cdr3_aa: CASRRSNQPQHF
clone_size: many
j_call: TRBJ1-5
d_call: -
v_call: TRBV2

cdr3_nt: TGTGCCACCAGTGATTTTGGTAGCGGAGGGGCAGATACGCAGTATTTT
cdr3_aa: CATSDFGSGGADTQYF
clone_size: many
j_call: TRBJ2-3
d_call: -
v_call: TRBV24-1

cdr3_nt: TGTGCCAGCAGCGTGGACGGGGCTCAGCCCCAGCATTTT
cdr3_aa: CASSVDGAQPQHF
clone_size: few
j_call: TRBJ1-5
d_call: -
v_call: TRBV7-2

cdr3_nt: TGTGCCAGCAGCCAAGGAACAGGGTCATTCAACTATGGCTACACCTTC
cdr3_aa: CASSQGTGSFNYGYTF
clone_size: few
j_call: TRBJ1-2
d_call: -
v_call: TRBV4-2

cdr3_nt: TGTGCCAGCAGTTCCCAATCGGTTAACTATGGCTACACCTTC
cdr3_aa: CASSSQSVNYGYTF
clone_size: -
j_call: TRBJ1-2
d_call: -
v_call: TRBV12-3/TRBV12-4

cdr3_nt: TGTGCCAGCAGTGGGTTGCAGATGCAGTTCTTC
cdr3_aa: CASSGLQMQFF
clone_size: -
j_call: TRBJ2-1
d_call: -
v_call: TRBV12-3/TRBV12-4

cdr3_nt: TGCGCCAGCAGCCCGACAGGGATGGGGGCAAGCAATGAGCAGTTCTTC
cdr3_aa: CASSPTGMGASNEQFF
clone_size: few
j_call: TRBJ2-1
d_call: TRBD1
v_call: TRBV5-1

cdr3_nt: TGCAGTGCTAGAGAACAGGGGAGAAGTGATACGCAGTATTTT
cdr3_aa: CSAREQGRSDTQYF
clone_size: -
j_call: TRBJ2-3
d_call: TRBD1
v_call: TRBV20-1

cdr3_nt: TGCGCCAGCAGTTACCGGGACCACATCTCTGGGGCCAACGTCCTGACTTTC
cdr3_aa: CASSYRDHISGANVLTF
clone_size: -
j_call: TRBJ2-6
d_call: -
v_call: TRBV10-2

cdr3_nt: TGTGCCAGCAACCTCGTGGGGGGTAGCACGGAGACCCAGTACTTC
cdr3_aa: CASNLVGGSTETQYF
clone_size: -
j_call: TRBJ2-5
d_call: -
v_call: TRBV6-1

cdr3_nt: TGTGCCAGCAGCATGACAGACCAGTCCTACGAGCAGTACTTC
cdr3_aa: CASSMTDQSYEQYF
clone_size: few
j_call: TRBJ2-7
d_call: -
v_call: TRBV5-4

cdr3_nt: TGTGCCAGTAGTATAATAGGTTCCTACGAGCAGTACTTC
cdr3_aa: CASSIIGSYEQYF
clone_size: few
j_call: TRBJ2-7
d_call: -
v_call: TRBV19